These T cell receptor beta chains were read from a single sample in a study of OX40 agonist ivuxolimab in advanced cancers. The data were produced by immunoSEQ multiplex PCR, yet TCRdb's version contains in-frame clones alone and is incomplete. Altogether over 70,000 clones are present, around 78% being singletons, with the ten largest covering 5% to 6%. The sequenced sample was CD4+ or CD8+ T cells sorted from blood, obtained in a trial of the OX40 agonist ivuxolimab. Source of these receptors: an adult with an advanced solid tumor such as melanoma, head and neck, liver or kidney cancer. The CDR3 runs from the conserved cysteine through the conserved F or W. D genes are given only for firm matches. Clone size is given for some rows only: seen once, a few or many times, or a class if the clone is expanded.

cdr3_nt	cdr3_aa	j_call	d_call	cdr3_length	clone_size	v_call
TGTGCCAGCAGCGCGGGACTAGCGACCCAGTACTTC	CASSAGLATQYF	TRBJ2-5	TRBD2	12	-	TRBV5-5
TGTGCCAGCAGCGCCCCTCCGAACACTGAAGCTTTCTTT	CASSAPPNTEAFF	TRBJ1-1	-	13	-	TRBV2
TGTGCCAGCGGCAGGGACGGGGGGGAGACCCAGTACTTC	CASGRDGGETQYF	TRBJ2-5	TRBD2	13	-	TRBV2
TGTGCCAGCAGCTTAGCGGGGAGAACCTACAATGAGCAGTTCTTC	CASSLAGRTYNEQFF	TRBJ2-1	-	15	-	TRBV7-2
TGTGCCAGCAGACACCAGAACCAAGGGGCTAATGAAAAACTGTTTTTT	CASRHQNQGANEKLFF	TRBJ1-4	-	16	-	TRBV6-6
TGCGCCAGCAGGGATACAGGGGGCGGGTATGAAAAACTGTTTTTT	CASRDTGGGYEKLFF	TRBJ1-4	TRBD1	15	-	TRBV5-1
TGCGCCAGCAGCTTCGAGTACCAAGAGACCCAGTACTTC	CASSFEYQETQYF	TRBJ2-5	-	13	-	TRBV5-1
TGTGCCAGCAGCGTCCCCTATCGGAACGACTACAATGAGCAGTTCTTC	CASSVPYRNDYNEQFF	TRBJ2-1	-	16	-	TRBV5-4
TGTGCCAGCAGTGGGGAGGGACAACATCCTTATCAGCCCCAGCATTTT	CASSGEGQHPYQPQHF	TRBJ1-5	-	16	-	TRBV28
TGTGCCAGCAGTGCAGGGGGCGCAGGGACAGATACGCAGTATTTT	CASSAGGAGTDTQYF	TRBJ2-3	TRBD1	15	-	TRBV6-1
TGCGCCAGCAGCTTACCTAGGGACCCCGGTAACACCATATATTTT	CASSLPRDPGNTIYF	TRBJ1-3	-	15	few	TRBV5-1
TGTGCCAGCTCACCACAGTTCGAGACAGGGGCTTTCTTT	CASSPQFETGAFF	TRBJ1-1	TRBD1	13	-	TRBV18
TGTGCCAGCAGCCGGGACAGCGGGTCCTACAATGAGCAGTTCTTC	CASSRDSGSYNEQFF	TRBJ2-1	-	15	once	TRBV5-5
TGCGCCAGCAGTGTGGGGCCTGGTTACTCACCCCTCCACTTT	CASSVGPGYSPLHF	TRBJ1-6	-	14	-	TRBV10-1
TGTGCCAGCTCACCATCCAACAATCAGCCCCAGCATTTT	CASSPSNNQPQHF	TRBJ1-5	-	13	once	TRBV18
TGTGCCAGCAGCTGGACCCTGCCGGGGGGCGGCTCCTACGAGCAGTACTTC	CASSWTLPGGGSYEQYF	TRBJ2-7	-	17	few	TRBV5-6
TGTGCCAGCAGGGGGCTGTCGGCCAAAAACATTCAGTACTTC	CASRGLSAKNIQYF	TRBJ2-4	-	14	-	TRBV27
TGTGCCAGCAGCACCTCTGGGGGAGGTGGCTACACCTTC	CASSTSGGGGYTF	TRBJ1-2	-	13	many	TRBV9
TGTGCCAGCTCACCTTCGGACGGTGGAAACACCATATATTTT	CASSPSDGGNTIYF	TRBJ1-3	-	14	-	TRBV18
TGCGCCAGCAGCTTTAGCCCAACCGTCTCCTACGAGCAGTACTTC	CASSFSPTVSYEQYF	TRBJ2-7	-	15	-	TRBV5-1
TGTGCCAGTAGTACCCCGGGACAACCAAGAGGGACCCAGTACTTC	CASSTPGQPRGTQYF	TRBJ2-5	-	15	-	TRBV19
TGCAGCGTGGGGGACACCGGGACATCTGGAAACACCATATATTTT	CSVGDTGTSGNTIYF	TRBJ1-3	-	15	-	TRBV29-1
TGTGCCAGCAGCACAGGGTTCGAGCAGTACTTC	CASSTGFEQYF	TRBJ2-7	-	11	once	TRBV5-6
TGTGCCAGCAGTCCTGGACTAGCGGGAGTCCGGGAGACCCAGTACTTC	CASSPGLAGVRETQYF	TRBJ2-5	TRBD2	16	-	TRBV28
TGTGCTAGTGGTTTGGTAGATCCAGGGTACAATTCTGGAAACACCATATATTTT	CASGLVDPGYNSGNTIYF	TRBJ1-3	-	18	-	TRBV12-5
TGCGCCAGCAGCACCTCCCAGGTTCAAGATACGCAGTATTTT	CASSTSQVQDTQYF	TRBJ2-3	-	14	-	TRBV5-1
TGTGCCAGCCTCCACGGAGGGACTCCCTACGAGCAGTACTTC	CASLHGGTPYEQYF	TRBJ2-7	-	14	-	TRBV28
TGTGCCAGCAGTCCAGCCTTCTACGAGCAGTACTTC	CASSPAFYEQYF	TRBJ2-7	-	12	few	TRBV2
TGTGCCAGCAGACCTACAGGGAGGACAGGTACGCAGTATTTT	CASRPTGRTGTQYF	TRBJ2-3	-	14	-	TRBV28
TGTGCCAGCAGCTTAGTTAGCGGGGGATACAATGAGCAGTTCTTC	CASSLVSGGYNEQFF	TRBJ2-1	TRBD2	15	once	TRBV7-6
TGTGCCAGCAGCTTAGGGGGGGCCGGGGGCTACGAGCAGTACTTC	CASSLGGAGGYEQYF	TRBJ2-7	-	15	-	TRBV7-2
TGTGCCAGCAGCTCCGACAGGTCCTACGAGCAGTACTTC	CASSSDRSYEQYF	TRBJ2-7	-	13	few	TRBV5-4
TGTGCCAGCAGCTTAGGGGCTAGCGGCAATGAGCAGTTCTTC	CASSLGASGNEQFF	TRBJ2-1	TRBD2	14	-	TRBV7-9
TGTGCCAGCAGCTTAGTCAGGGGGTCGGATCAGCCCCAGCATTTT	CASSLVRGSDQPQHF	TRBJ1-5	TRBD1	15	-	TRBV7-2
TGTGCCAGCAGTTATATAGGGAGGGAAGCTTTCTTT	CASSYIGREAFF	TRBJ1-1	-	12	-	TRBV6-5
TGTGCCAGCAGTTTCACTCCACTCAGCTATAATTCACCCCTCCACTTT	CASSFTPLSYNSPLHF	TRBJ1-6	-	16	-	TRBV6-5
TGCGCCAGCAGCCAAGATAGGTACAGGTCGCTGTATCAGCCCCAGCATTTT	CASSQDRYRSLYQPQHF	TRBJ1-5	-	17	-	TRBV4-1
TGCGCCAGCAGCACTAGCGGCCAAGAGACCCAGTACTTC	CASSTSGQETQYF	TRBJ2-5	TRBD2	13	-	TRBV10-1
TGTGCCAGCAGCTTAACGGCGGGAGGGCTTGCAGATACGCAGTATTTT	CASSLTAGGLADTQYF	TRBJ2-3	TRBD2	16	-	TRBV7-3
TGTGCCAGCAGCCCAGACCGGACTAGCGGGTGGAGCACAGATACGCAGTATTTT	CASSPDRTSGWSTDTQYF	TRBJ2-3	TRBD2	18	-	TRBV7-8
TGTGCCAGCAGTGAGAGGAACACTGAAGCTTTCTTT	CASSERNTEAFF	TRBJ1-1	-	12	-	TRBV6-1
TGTGCCAGCAGCTTAGTACAGGGGGTTAACTATGGCTACACCTTC	CASSLVQGVNYGYTF	TRBJ1-2	TRBD1	15	-	TRBV7-9
TGTGCCAGCTCCGGGGCTTATGAGCAGTTCTTC	CASSGAYEQFF	TRBJ2-1	-	11	-	TRBV7-8
TGTGCCAGCAGCTTAGTAGGGTTTGGCTACACCTTC	CASSLVGFGYTF	TRBJ1-2	-	12	-	TRBV7-2
TGTGCCAGCAGTACTGTCCCAAACACTGAAGCTTTCTTT	CASSTVPNTEAFF	TRBJ1-1	-	13	-	TRBV6-6
TGTGCCAGCAGAAGGCAGGGGGCTAACTACGAGCAGTACTTC	CASRRQGANYEQYF	TRBJ2-7	TRBD1	14	-	TRBV5-4
TGTGCCTGGAGTGCATACGGGGGAACTAATGAAAAACTGTTTTTT	CAWSAYGGTNEKLFF	TRBJ1-4	-	15	-	TRBV30
TGTGCCAGCAGCCCCGGGACAGCCTTAGCGCAGTACTTC	CASSPGTALAQYF	TRBJ2-7	TRBD1	13	-	TRBV11-2
TGTGCCAGCAGCCACCTTGGGGGTCGACAGGAGACCCAGTACTTC	CASSHLGGRQETQYF	TRBJ2-5	-	15	-	TRBV7-2
TGTGCCAGCAGCTTAGTAGGTGGGTCGGCTGAAGCTTTCTTT	CASSLVGGSAEAFF	TRBJ1-1	-	14	-	TRBV7-9
TGTGCCAGCAGCGTAGGGGGGGGCCGACCAGATACGCAGTATTTT	CASSVGGGRPDTQYF	TRBJ2-3	-	15	-	TRBV9
TGTGCCAGCAGCTTACAAGCGGGGGGCCAGGAGACCCAGTACTTC	CASSLQAGGQETQYF	TRBJ2-5	TRBD2	15	-	TRBV7-2
TGTGCCAGCAGCTTAAACGGCAGGGGGCTTTGGAATGAGCAGTTCTTC	CASSLNGRGLWNEQFF	TRBJ2-1	TRBD1	16	-	TRBV7-3
TGTGCCAGCAGTTTAGCGGATCGACTAGCTGTGGCAGATACGCAGTATTTT	CASSLADRLAVADTQYF	TRBJ2-3	TRBD2	17	once	TRBV28
TGTGCCAGTAGTAGAGACAGGGGTCAGTACAATGAGCAGTTCTTC	CASSRDRGQYNEQFF	TRBJ2-1	TRBD1	15	few	TRBV19